What follows are 18 T cell receptor beta chains derived from one specimen sequenced in a study of T-cell reconstitution after alpha-beta-depleted transplantation in children. Preparation of the TCRbeta library involved a method that used unique molecular identifiers. From the PCR reads, TCRdb called clonotypes with MiXCR, one entry per CDR3 protein. The table has around 450,000 distinct CDR3 sequences, around 46% seen once. The specimen comprised PBMCs, sampled before TCRalphabeta/CD19-depleted stem cell transplant. The receptors were sampled from a girl aged 2-10 years with aplastic anemia, due to receive a stem cell transplant.

This clonotype was detected many times. The genes are TRBV27 and TRBJ2-3; possible D gene TRBD2, 5 bases. The length of the CDR3 is 14 residues. Germline-derived CDR1 and CDR2 are MNHEY and SMNVEV (reference sequence). V was cut by 3 bases and J by 5 bases, with 12 bases left in between. CDR3 region: CASSLGGSGDTQYF. CDR3 sequence (DNA): TGTGCCAGCAGTTTGGGCGGGTCGGGAGATACGCAGTATTTT.

This clonotype has at least ten counts. V gene TRBV12-3 or TRBV12-4 combines with J gene TRBJ2-7; maybe TRBD2 (5 bases). This CDR3 comprises 14 residues. Deletions cut 0 bases from V and 4 bases from J, with 10 bases between. The CDR3 loop reads CASSLAGVRYEQYF. As DNA, the CDR3 is TGTGCCAGCAGTTTAGCGGGAGTCCGGTACGAGCAGTACTTC.

The chain couples TRBV7-9 to TRBJ2-1; 7 nucleotides agree with TRBD1. The CDR3 runs 15 residues. The trim removed 2 bases at V and 6 bases at J, leaving 7 bases unmatched. Germline assignment: CDR1 SEHNR and CDR2 FQNEAQ (reference sequence). The DNA for the CDR3 is TGTGCCAGCAGCTTACGACAGGGAGTTGGCAATGAGCAGTTCTTC. It encodes CASSLRQGVGNEQFF. Filled out from reference TRBV7-9 and TRBJ2-1, the complete variable domain reads DTGVSQNPRHKITKRGQNVTFRCDPISEHNRLYWYRQTLGQGPEFLTYFQNEAQLEKSRLLSDRFSAERPKGSFSTLEIQRTEQGDSAMYLCASSLRQGVGNEQFFGPGTRLTVL.

The chain recombines TRBV11-2 with TRBJ1-1, with D unresolved. The CDR3 runs 15 residues. V was pared by 0 bases and J by 7 bases, with 15 bases between. Germline CDR1 is SGHAT and CDR2 is FQNNGV. CDR3 sequence reads: CASSLDPGLALEAFF. CDR3 coding DNA: TGTGCCAGCAGCTTAGATCCCGGATTAGCCCTTGAAGCTTTCTTT.

This sequence joins TRBV20-1 and TRBJ1-4, with D perhaps matching TRBD1 (6 bases). The CDR3 covers 14 residues. Germline lookup yields CDR1 DFQATT and CDR2 SNEGSKA (reference sequence). Deletions cut 5 bases from V and 7 bases from J, with 17 bases between. The CDR3 DNA is TGCAGTGCTCGGTGGGGGGGGCGCGGTGAAAAACTGTTTTTT. Translation: CSARWGGRGEKLFF.

The chain links TRBV19 to TRBJ2-3, with D tentatively TRBD1 (6 bases). Germline V lookup: CDR1 LNHDA, CDR2 SQIVND (reference sequence). This CDR3 is built from 14 residues. V was shortened by 8 bases and J by 1 base, with 13 bases between the two germline ends. The CDR3 region has the DNA TGTGCCAGTTGTCAGGGGAGAGGCACAGATACGCAGTATTTT. Amino acid sequence: CASCQGRGTDTQYF.

In regard to this clonotype: The junction departs from the called germline gene at one end, perhaps through a read error. The V call is TRBV7-2, the J call TRBJ2-7, with D possibly matching TRBD1 (6 bases). CDR3 length: 15 amino acids. Germline V gene data show CDR1 as SGHTA and CDR2 as FQGNSA. In DNA form, the CDR3 reads TGTGCCAGCAGTTTAGACAGGCTAGGACTTTACGAGCAGTACTTC. Its protein is CASSLDRLGLYEQYF. Together with reference TRBV7-2 and TRBJ2-7, the CDR3 gives the full variable domain: GAGVSQSPSNKVTEKGKDVELRCDPISGHTALYWYRQSLGQGLEFLIYFQGNSAPDKSGLPSDRFSAERTGGSVSTLTIQRTQQEDSAVYLCASSLDRLGLYEQYFGPGTRLTVT.

The rearrangement joins TRBV20-1 to TRBJ2-3; perhaps D is TRBD1 or TRBD2 (6 bases each). This CDR3 is 13 amino acids long. Trimming stripped 3 bases from V and 2 bases from J, with 9 bases between. Germline V CDR1 and CDR2: DFQATT, SNEGSKA (reference sequence). For the CDR3, the DNA is TGCAGTGCTAGCGGGGGCTACACAGATACGCAGTATTTT. Its translation is CSASGGYTDTQYF.

This clonotype is a singleton in its sample. The V call is TRBV20-1, the J call TRBJ2-3; 7 nucleotides match TRBD2. The CDR3 consists of 15 residues. Germline CDR1 DFQATT, CDR2 SNEGSKA (reference sequence). Trimming cost V 0 bases and J 6 bases; bases outside gene matches: 9. The CDR3 reads CSAREAAGPRDTQYF. Written as DNA, the CDR3 is TGCAGTGCTAGAGAAGCAGCGGGGCCCAGGGATACGCAGTATTTT.

This clonotype was picked up many times. The rearrangement links TRBV20-1 to TRBJ2-1, with 10 bases matching TRBD2. Germline values: CDR1 DFQATT, CDR2 SNEGSKA (reference sequence). With V trimmed by 7 bases and J by 2 bases, 2 bases remained unmatched. CDR3 length: 13 amino acids. The DNA for the CDR3 is TGCAGTGGGACTAGCGGCCCCTACAATGAGCAGTTCTTC. This encodes CSGTSGPYNEQFF.

The chain joins TRBV5-6 to TRBJ2-2; 11 bases are shared with TRBD2. The J segment lost 3 bases and the V segment lost 5 bases, leaving 9 bases of the junction unmatched. CDR1 and CDR2 from the germline V gene are SGHDT and YYEEEE. The CDR3 loop spans 17 amino acids. The CDR3 DNA reads TGTGCCAGCAGATTTAGCGGGGGGGCCCTCTACACCGGGGAGCTGTTTTTT. Translation gives CASRFSGGALYTGELFF.

As to this clonotype: Sequence at one end of the junction differs from germline and may be a read error. V usage is TRBV5-4 and J usage is TRBJ2-1; D may be TRBD1 or TRBD2 (5 bases each). The CDR3 is 15 amino acids. Germline CDR1 SGHNT, CDR2 YYREEE (reference sequence). The CDR3 DNA is TGTGCCAGCAGCTTGGACGGGACCGGCTCCAATGAGCATTTCTTC. Protein product: CASSLDGTGSNEHFF.

There are many counts of this clonotype. The chain couples TRBV12-3 or TRBV12-4 to TRBJ1-2, with TRBD1 matching 7 bases. This CDR3 is 15 amino acids long. Losses at the gene ends were 6 bases for V and 0 bases for J; bases not matched to a gene: 7. This CDR3 reads CASSPTGVANYGYTF. As DNA, the CDR3 is TGTGCCAGCAGCCCTACAGGGGTAGCTAACTATGGCTACACCTTC.

The chain carries TRBV6-6 and TRBJ1-1; no firm D call. Germline CDR1 and CDR2: MNHNY and SVGAGI (reference sequence). The CDR3 extends over 12 amino acids. V lost 6 bases and J lost 2, with 7 bases in between. CDR3 sequence: CASSLINTEAFF. DNA of the CDR3: TGTGCCAGCAGCCTAATTAACACTGAAGCTTTCTTT.

This clonotype was observed a handful of times. A much larger clone differs from this one at a single base, so this may be a read error. The DNA of the CDR3 is TGCTGTGCTAGAGAGTGGGGGAGGGGGGGAACCACAGATACGCAGTATTTT. Amino acid sequence: CCAREWGRGGTTDTQYF. V gene TRBV20-1 combines with J gene TRBJ2-3; perhaps TRBD2 as D (7 bases). Per germline, CDR1 DFQATT and CDR2 SNEGSKA (reference sequence). This CDR3 region has 17 residues.

The sample holds many counts of this clonotype. The chain employs TRBV5-1 and TRBJ2-7, with 10 bases aligning to TRBD2. V trimming: 7 bases; J trimming: 0 bases; junction bases outside the gene matches: 7. The germline gives CDR1 SGHRS, CDR2 YFSETQ. The CDR3 has 15 amino acids. The CDR3 sequence: CASRYGTSDSYEQYF. The CDR3 region has the DNA TGCGCCAGCCGGTACGGGACTAGCGACTCCTACGAGCAGTACTTC.

This clonotype came up once. The V call is TRBV29-1, the J call TRBJ2-3; TRBD2 matches at 12 bases. The V and J ends lost 7 bases and 5 bases, in that order; junction bases with no gene match: 7. Germline V gene sequence: CDR1 SQVTM, CDR2 ANQGSEA. The CDR3 loop spans 14 amino acids. The CDR3 bases are TGCAGCGCCGAAGGACTAGCGGGGAGAGATACGCAGTATTTT. Encoded protein: CSAEGLAGRDTQYF.

This clonotype was counted only a few times. CDR3 sequence reads: CSVNGQGPYGYTF. As DNA, the CDR3 is TGCAGCGTTAACGGACAGGGCCCTTATGGCTACACCTTC. The gene calls are TRBV29-1 and TRBJ1-2, with 8 positions matching TRBD1. The CDR3 has 13 amino acids. The V segment lost 5 bases and the J segment 5 bases; nucleotides outside the gene matches: 7. CDR1 is SQVTM and CDR2 is ANQGSEA in the germline V gene.